A single T cell receptor beta chain is shown here with its context. The data were obtained in a study of blood T cell repertoires in COVID-19. Study at large: Italy, Spain and the United States were the sources of the convalescent and acute COVID-19 samples.

V trimming: 1 base; J trimming: 9 bases; junction bases outside the gene matches: 12. CDR3 length: 17 amino acids. The germline CDR1 and CDR2 sequences are LGHDT and YNNKEL (reference sequence). Original processing methods: Amplification of reference gene primers provided the estimated nucleated cell counts. Using immunoSEQ multiplex PCR, the repertoire was profiled, and TCRdb retains in-frame clones only, with some absent. The DNA gave D and trimming, while V, J and clone size come from that table. The table records some 270,000 clones, 85% to 90% of them present only once. The chain carries TRBV3-1 (or the pseudogene TRBV3-2) and TRBJ2-3, with TRBD2 matching 11 bases. Sequenced input: peripheral blood. The TCR was taken from a man aged 25-45 years with acute or convalescent COVID-19. In DNA, the CDR3 is TGTGCCAGCAGCCAAGCAATCATAGCGGGGGGGAGGGAGACGCAGTATTTT. Amino acids: CASSQAIIAGGRETQYF.